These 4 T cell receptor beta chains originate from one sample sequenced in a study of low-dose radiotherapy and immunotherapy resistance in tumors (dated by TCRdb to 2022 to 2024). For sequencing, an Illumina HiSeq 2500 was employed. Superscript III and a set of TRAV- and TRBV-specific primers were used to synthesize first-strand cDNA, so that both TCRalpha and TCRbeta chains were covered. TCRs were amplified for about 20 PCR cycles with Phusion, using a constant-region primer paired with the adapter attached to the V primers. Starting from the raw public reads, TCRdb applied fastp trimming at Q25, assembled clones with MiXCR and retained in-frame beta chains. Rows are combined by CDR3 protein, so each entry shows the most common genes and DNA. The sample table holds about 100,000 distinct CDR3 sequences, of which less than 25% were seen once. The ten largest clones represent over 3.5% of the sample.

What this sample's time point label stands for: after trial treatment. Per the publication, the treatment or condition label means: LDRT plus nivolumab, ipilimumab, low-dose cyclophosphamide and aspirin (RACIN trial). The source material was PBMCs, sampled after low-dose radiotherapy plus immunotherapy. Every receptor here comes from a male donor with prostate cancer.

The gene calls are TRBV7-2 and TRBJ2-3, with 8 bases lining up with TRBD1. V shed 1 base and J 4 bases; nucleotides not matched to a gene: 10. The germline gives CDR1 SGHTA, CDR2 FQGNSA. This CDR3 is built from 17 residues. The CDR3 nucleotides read TGTGCCAGCAGCTTAGAGAGTACAGGGGGATGGTCAGATACGCAGTATTTT. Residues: CASSLESTGGWSDTQYF.

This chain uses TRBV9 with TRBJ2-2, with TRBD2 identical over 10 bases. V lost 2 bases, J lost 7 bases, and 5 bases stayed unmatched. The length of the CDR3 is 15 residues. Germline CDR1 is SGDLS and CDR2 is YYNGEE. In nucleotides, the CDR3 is TGTGCCAGCAGCGTCAGCGGGGGGGCCGGCGGGGAGCTGTTTTTT. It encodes CASSVSGGAGGELFF.

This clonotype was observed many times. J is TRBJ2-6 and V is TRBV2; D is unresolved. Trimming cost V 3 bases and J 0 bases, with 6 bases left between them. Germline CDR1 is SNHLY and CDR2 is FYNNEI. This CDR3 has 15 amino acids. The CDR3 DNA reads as TGTGCCAGCAGTGACTCTCTCTCTGGGGCCAACGTCCTGACTTTC. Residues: CASSDSLSGANVLTF.

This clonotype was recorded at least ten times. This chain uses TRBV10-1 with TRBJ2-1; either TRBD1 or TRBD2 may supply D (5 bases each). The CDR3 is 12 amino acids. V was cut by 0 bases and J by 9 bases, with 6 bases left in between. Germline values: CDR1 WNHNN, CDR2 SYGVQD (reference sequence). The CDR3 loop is CASSESGTEQFF. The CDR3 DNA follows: TGCGCCAGCAGTGAGTCGGGGACTGAGCAGTTCTTC.